This entry concerns a single TCR beta chain. This CDR3 has 12 residues. Germline CDR1 and CDR2: KGHSH and LQKENI. Trimming removed 6 bases from V and 8 bases from J, with 13 bases in between. The data were obtained in a study of blood T cell repertoires in COVID-19. Overall study context: In each case, the material was cDNA or gDNA derived from T cells, B-cell-depleted T cells, or PBMCs.

The method was immunoSEQ multiplex PCR; TCRdb's version includes in-frame clones alone and lacks a portion of them. The sample lists roughly 350,000 clones, around nine tenths seen once, with around 3.5% in the top ten. The chain combines TRBV18 with TRBJ1-1; tentatively, D is TRBD1 (6 bases). The origin of this receptor is a woman between 18 and 29 years old who had recovered from COVID-19. Sequenced material: peripheral blood. The CDR3 DNA reads TGTGCCAGCTCCCGCGGGGGGCTAGAAGCTTTCTTT. Translating gives CASSRGGLEAFF.